This paragraph covers one T cell receptor (beta chain) sequence. Original handling: The assay estimated nucleated cells by amplifying reference gene primers. The assay was immunoSEQ multiplex PCR, and TCRdb's table has in-frame clones only and misses some. Clone size and V and J calls were adopted from that table, with D and trimming inferred from the DNA. The sample has tens of thousands of clones; 70% to 85% are singletons. These data are taken from a study of blood T cell repertoires in COVID-19. Whole-study context: Specimens from acute and convalescent COVID-19 originated in the United States, Italy and Spain. PBMCs, B-cell-depleted T cells, or T cells provided the cDNA or gDNA that made up the material.

The CDR3 is 14 residues long. The V end lost 5 bases, the J end lost 0 bases, and 8 bases lay between the germline ends. Per the germline V gene, CDR1 is GTSNPN and CDR2 is SVGIG (reference sequence). The clonotype comes from a human donor in a cohort sampled during active COVID-19. Sequencing was carried out using peripheral blood. The rearrangement links TRBV30 to TRBJ2-6; tentatively, D is TRBD2 (5 bases). CDR3 in amino acids: CAWGLSSGANVLTF. The CDR3 DNA follows: TGTGCCTGGGGACTGAGCTCTGGGGCCAACGTCCTGACTTTC.